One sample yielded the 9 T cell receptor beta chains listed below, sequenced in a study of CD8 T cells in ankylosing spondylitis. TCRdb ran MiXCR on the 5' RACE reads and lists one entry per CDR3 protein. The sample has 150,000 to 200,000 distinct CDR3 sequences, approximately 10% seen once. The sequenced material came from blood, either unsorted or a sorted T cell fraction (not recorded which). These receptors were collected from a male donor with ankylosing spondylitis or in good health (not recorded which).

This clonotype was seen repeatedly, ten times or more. CDR3 loop: CASSGGDTGNTEAFF. CDR3 coding DNA: TGCGCCAGCAGCGGGGGGGATACAGGGAACACTGAAGCTTTCTTT. V and J are TRBV5-1 and TRBJ1-1, with D perhaps matching TRBD1 (5 bases). Germline CDR1 reads SGHRS; CDR2 reads YFSETQ. The CDR3 runs 15 residues. V lost 4 bases to trimming and J lost 1 base, with 14 bases between them.

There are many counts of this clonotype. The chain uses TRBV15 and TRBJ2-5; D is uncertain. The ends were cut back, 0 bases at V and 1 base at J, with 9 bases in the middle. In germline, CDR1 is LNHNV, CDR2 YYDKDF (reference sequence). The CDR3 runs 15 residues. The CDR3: CATSRDSTAQETQYF. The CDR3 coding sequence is TGTGCCACCAGCAGAGATTCCACAGCCCAAGAGACCCAGTACTTC. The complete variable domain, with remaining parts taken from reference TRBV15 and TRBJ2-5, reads DAMVIQNPRYQVTQFGKPVTLSCSQTLNHNVMYWYQQKSSQAPKLLFHYYDKDFNNEADTPDNFQSRRPNTSFCFLDIRSPGLGDTAMYLCATSRDSTAQETQYFGPGTRLLVL.

The CDR3 here is CASNMRPGQGTYEQYF. For the CDR3, the DNA is TGTGCCAGCAACATGAGACCGGGACAGGGGACCTACGAGCAGTACTTC. The V call is TRBV7-2, the J call TRBJ2-7; 10 bases are shared with TRBD1. V was pared by 7 bases and J by 2 bases, with 11 bases of the junction left unmatched. Per germline, CDR1 SGHTA and CDR2 FQGNSA. The CDR3 totals 16 residues.

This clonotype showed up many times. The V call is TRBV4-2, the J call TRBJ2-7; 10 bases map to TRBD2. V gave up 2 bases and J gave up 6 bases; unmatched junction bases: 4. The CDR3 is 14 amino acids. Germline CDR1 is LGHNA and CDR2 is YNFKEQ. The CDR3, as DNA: TGTGCCAGCAGCCAACTAGCGGGAGCCCGCGAGCAGTACTTC. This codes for CASSQLAGAREQYF.

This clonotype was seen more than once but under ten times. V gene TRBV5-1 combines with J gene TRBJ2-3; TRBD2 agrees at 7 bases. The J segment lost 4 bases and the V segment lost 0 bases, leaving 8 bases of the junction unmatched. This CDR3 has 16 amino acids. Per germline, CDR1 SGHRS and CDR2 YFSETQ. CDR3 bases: TGCGCCAGCAGCTTGGTTCTTCGGGGGAGGGCAGATACGCAGTATTTT. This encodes CASSLVLRGRADTQYF.

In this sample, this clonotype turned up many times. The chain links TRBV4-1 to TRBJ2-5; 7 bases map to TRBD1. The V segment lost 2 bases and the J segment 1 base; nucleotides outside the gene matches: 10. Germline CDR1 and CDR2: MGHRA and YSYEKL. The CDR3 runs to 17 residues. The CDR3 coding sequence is TGCGCCAGCAGCCAAATAGGTGGGACAGTTACCCAAGAGACCCAGTACTTC. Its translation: CASSQIGGTVTQETQYF.

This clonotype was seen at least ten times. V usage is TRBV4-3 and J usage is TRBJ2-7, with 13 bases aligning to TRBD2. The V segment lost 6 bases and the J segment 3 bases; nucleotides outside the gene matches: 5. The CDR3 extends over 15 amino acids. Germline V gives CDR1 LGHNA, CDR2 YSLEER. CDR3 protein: CASRPGLAGIYEQYF. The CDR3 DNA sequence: TGCGCCAGCAGACCGGGACTAGCGGGGATCTACGAGCAGTACTTC.

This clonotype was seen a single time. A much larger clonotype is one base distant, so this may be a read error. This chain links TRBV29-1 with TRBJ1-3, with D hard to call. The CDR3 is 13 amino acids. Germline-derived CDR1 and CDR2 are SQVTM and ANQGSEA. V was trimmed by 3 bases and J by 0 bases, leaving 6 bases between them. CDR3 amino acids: CSVDSGSGNTIYF. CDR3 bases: TGCAGCGTTGATAGTGGCTCTGGAAACACCATATATTTT.

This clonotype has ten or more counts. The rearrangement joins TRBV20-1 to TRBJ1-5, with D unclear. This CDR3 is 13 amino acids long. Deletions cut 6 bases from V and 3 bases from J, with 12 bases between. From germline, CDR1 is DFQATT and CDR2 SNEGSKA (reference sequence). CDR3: CSAPPGNNQPQHF. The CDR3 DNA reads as TGCAGTGCGCCCCCGGGGAACAATCAGCCCCAGCATTTT.